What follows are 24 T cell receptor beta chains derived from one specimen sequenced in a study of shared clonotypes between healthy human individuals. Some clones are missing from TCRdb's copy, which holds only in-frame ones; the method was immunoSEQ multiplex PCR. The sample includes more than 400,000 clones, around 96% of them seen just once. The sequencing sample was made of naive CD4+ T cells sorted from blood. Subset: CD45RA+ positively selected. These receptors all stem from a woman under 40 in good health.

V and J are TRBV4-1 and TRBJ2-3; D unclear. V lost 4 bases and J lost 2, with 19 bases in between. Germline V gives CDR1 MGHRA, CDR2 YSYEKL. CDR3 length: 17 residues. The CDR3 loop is CASSPWSSKGTTDTQYF. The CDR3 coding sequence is TGCGCCAGCAGCCCCTGGTCCAGCAAGGGCACCACAGATACGCAGTATTTT.

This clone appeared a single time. CDR3: CASSYPTDGVDTQYF. CDR3 nucleotides: TGTGCCAGCAGTTACCCTACCGACGGGGTAGATACGCAGTATTTT. The chain combines TRBV6-6 with TRBJ2-3; D perhaps matches TRBD2 (5 bases). Trimming took 2 bases from V and 5 from J, leaving 14 bases between them. The germline V gene encodes CDR1 MNHNY and CDR2 SVGAGI (reference sequence). This CDR3 region has 15 residues.

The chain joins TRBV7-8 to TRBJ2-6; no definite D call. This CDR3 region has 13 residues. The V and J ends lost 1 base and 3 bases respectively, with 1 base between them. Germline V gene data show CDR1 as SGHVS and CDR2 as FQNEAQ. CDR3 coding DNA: TGTGCCAGCAGCTTAGGTGGGGCCAACGTCCTGACTTTC. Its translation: CASSLGGANVLTF.

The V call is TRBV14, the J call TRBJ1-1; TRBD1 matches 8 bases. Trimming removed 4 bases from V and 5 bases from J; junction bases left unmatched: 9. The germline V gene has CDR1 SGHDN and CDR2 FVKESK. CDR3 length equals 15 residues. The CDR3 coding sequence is TGTGCCAGCAGCCCCCGGACAGGGACGGGGACTGAAGCTTTCTTT. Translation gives CASSPRTGTGTEAFF.

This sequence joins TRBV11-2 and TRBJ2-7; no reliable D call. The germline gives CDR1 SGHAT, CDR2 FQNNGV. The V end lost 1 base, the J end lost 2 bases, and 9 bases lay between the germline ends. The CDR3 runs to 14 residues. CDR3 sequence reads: CASSLGDQAYEQYF. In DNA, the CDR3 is TGTGCCAGCAGCTTAGGGGATCAGGCCTACGAGCAGTACTTC.

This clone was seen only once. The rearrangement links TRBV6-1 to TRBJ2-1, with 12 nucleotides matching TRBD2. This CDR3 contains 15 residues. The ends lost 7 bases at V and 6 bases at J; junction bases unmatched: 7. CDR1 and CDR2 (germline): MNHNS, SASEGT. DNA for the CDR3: TGTGCCAGCAACATACTAGCGGGAGGCCTCAATGAGCAGTTCTTC. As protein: CASNILAGGLNEQFF.

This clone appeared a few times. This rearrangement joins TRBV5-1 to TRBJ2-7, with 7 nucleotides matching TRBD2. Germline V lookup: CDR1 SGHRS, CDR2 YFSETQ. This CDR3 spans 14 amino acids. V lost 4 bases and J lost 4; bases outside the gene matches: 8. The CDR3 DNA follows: TGCGCCAGCAGCCCTTCGGGGGGAGGATACGAGCAGTACTTC. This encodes CASSPSGGGYEQYF.

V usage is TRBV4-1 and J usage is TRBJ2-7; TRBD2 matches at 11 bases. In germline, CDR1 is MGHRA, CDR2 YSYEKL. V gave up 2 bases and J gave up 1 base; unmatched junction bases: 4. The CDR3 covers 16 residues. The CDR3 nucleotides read TGCGCCAGCAGCCAATCCACTAGCGGGAGATCCTACGAGCAGTACTTC. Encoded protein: CASSQSTSGRSYEQYF.

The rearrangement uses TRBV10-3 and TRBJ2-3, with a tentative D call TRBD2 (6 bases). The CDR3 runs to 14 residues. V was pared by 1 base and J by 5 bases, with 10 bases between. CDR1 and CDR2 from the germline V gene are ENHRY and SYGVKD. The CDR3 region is CAISELLAGDTQYF. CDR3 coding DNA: TGTGCCATCAGTGAGTTACTAGCTGGAGATACGCAGTATTTT.

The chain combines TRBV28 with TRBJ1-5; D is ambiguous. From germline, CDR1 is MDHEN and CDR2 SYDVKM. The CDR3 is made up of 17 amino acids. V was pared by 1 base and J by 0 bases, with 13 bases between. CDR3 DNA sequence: TGTGCCAGCAGTTTATTGCGAACAGCTTATAGCAATCAGCCCCAGCATTTT. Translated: CASSLLRTAYSNQPQHF.

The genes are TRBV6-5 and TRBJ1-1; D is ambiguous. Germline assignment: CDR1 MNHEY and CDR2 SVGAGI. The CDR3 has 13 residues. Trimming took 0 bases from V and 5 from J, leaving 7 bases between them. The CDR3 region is CASSYSSATEAFF. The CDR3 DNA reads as TGTGCCAGCAGTTACTCATCAGCTACTGAAGCTTTCTTT.

The CDR3 bases are TGTGCCAGCAGCTTAGCGAACACTGAAGCTTTCTTT. Amino acid sequence: CASSLANTEAFF. This chain links TRBV13 with TRBJ1-1; D not resolved. Trimming took 1 base from V and 1 from J, leaving 1 base between them. Germline values: CDR1 PRHDT, CDR2 FYEKMQ (reference sequence). The CDR3 consists of 12 residues.

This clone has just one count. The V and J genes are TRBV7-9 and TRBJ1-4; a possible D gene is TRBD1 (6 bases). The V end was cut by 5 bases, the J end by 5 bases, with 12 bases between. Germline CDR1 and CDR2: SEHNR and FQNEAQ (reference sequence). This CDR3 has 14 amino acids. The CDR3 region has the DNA TGTGCCAGCAGCCCCGGACAGCCGAATGAAAAACTGTTTTTT. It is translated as CASSPGQPNEKLFF.

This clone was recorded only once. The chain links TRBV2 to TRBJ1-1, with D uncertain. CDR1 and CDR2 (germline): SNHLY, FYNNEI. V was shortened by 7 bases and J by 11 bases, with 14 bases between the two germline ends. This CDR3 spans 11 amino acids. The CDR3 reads CASTRTAGAFF. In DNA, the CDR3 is TGTGCCAGCACCCGGACCGCGGGCGCTTTCTTT.

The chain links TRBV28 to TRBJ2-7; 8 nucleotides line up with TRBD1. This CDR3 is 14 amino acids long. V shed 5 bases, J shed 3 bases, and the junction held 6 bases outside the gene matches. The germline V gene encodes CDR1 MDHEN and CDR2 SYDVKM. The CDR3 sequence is CASSPRDRFYEQYF. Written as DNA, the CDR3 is TGTGCCAGCAGTCCGAGGGACAGGTTCTACGAGCAGTACTTC.

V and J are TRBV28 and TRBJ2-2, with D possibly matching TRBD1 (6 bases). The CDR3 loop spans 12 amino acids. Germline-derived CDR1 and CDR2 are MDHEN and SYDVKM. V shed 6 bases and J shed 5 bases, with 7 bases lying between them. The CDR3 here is CASRRGTGELFF. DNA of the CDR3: TGTGCCAGCAGGAGGGGGACCGGGGAGCTGTTTTTT.

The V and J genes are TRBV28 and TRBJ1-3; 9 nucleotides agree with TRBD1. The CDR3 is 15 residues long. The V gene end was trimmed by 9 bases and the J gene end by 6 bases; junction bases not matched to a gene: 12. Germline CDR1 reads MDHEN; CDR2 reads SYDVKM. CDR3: CASIPHGTGLNTIYF. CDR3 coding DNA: TGTGCCAGTATCCCCCATGGGACAGGGCTAAACACCATATATTTT.

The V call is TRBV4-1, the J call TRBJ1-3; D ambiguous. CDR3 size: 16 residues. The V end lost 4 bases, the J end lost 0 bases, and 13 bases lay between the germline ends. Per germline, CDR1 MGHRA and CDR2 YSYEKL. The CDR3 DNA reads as TGCGCCAGCAGCCGTTTTGCCACTATCTCTGGAAACACCATATATTTT. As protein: CASSRFATISGNTIYF.

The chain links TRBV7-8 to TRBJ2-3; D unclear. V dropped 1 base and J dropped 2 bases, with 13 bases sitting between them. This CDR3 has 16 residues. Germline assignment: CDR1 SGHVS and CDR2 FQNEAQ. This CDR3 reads CASSLEGMSNTDTQYF. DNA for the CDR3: TGTGCCAGCAGCTTAGAGGGAATGTCTAACACAGATACGCAGTATTTT. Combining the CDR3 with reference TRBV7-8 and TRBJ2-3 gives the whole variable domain GAGVSQSPRYKVAKRGQDVALRCDPISGHVSLFWYQQALGQGPEFLTYFQNEAQLDKSGLPSDRFFAERPEGSVSTLKIQRTQQEDSAVYLCASSLEGMSNTDTQYFGPGTRLTVL.

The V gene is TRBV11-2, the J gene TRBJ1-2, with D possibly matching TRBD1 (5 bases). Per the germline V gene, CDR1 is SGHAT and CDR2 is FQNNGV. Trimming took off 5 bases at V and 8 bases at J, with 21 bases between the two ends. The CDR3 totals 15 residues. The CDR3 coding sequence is TGTGCCAGCAGCCCGAATGGGCAGGGAGTGAGAGGCTACACCTTC. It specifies CASSPNGQGVRGYTF.

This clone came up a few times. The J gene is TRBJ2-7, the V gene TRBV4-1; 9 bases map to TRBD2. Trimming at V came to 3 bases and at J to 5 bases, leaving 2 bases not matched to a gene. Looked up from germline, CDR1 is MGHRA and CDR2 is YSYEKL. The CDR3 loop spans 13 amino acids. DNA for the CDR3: TGCGCCAGCAGCCACGGGACTAGCAACGAGCAGTACTTC. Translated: CASSHGTSNEQYF.

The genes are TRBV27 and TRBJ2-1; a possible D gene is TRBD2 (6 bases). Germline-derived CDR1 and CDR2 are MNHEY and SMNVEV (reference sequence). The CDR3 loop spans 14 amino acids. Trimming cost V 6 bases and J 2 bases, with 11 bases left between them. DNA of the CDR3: TGTGCCAGCAGCGAATTAGCGGCCTACAATGAGCAGTTCTTC. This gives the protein CASSELAAYNEQFF.

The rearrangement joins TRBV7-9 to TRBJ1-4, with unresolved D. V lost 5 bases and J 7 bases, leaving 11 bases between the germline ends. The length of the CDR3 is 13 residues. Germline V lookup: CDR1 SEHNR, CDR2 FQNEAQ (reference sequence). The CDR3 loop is CASSPGWGEKLFF. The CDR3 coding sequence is TGTGCCAGCAGCCCCGGCTGGGGTGAAAAACTGTTTTTT.

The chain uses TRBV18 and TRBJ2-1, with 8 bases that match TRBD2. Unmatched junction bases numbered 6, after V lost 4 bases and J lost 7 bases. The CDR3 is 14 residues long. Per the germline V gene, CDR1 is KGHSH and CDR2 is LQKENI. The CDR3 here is CASSQREGGNEQFF. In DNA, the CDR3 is TGTGCCAGCTCACAACGGGAGGGCGGGAATGAGCAGTTCTTC.